One and the same sample provided the 18 T cell receptor beta chains below, sequenced in a study of regulatory T cells in long-lasting Graves disease. CDR3-region Arm-PCR and iRepertoire HTBI primers produced the TCR beta libraries. Via MiXCR, TCRdb re-called the multiplex PCR reads, giving one row per CDR3 protein. Among about 660,000 distinct CDR3 sequences listed, around 30% were seen once. Time point described: persistent/refractory GD, antithyroid drugs over 5 years with positive TRAb. Preparation of the TCR library used RNA extracted from PBMCs. This specimen was peripheral blood mononuclear cells (PBMCs), taken when the disease was refractory, from a patient treated with antithyroid drugs. All receptors come from a female donor with Graves disease.

This chain uses TRBV11-2 with TRBJ2-7; TRBD1 matches 8 bases. Unmatched junction bases numbered 10, after V lost 4 bases and J lost 2 bases. Germline V lookup: CDR1 SGHAT, CDR2 FQNNGV. CDR3 length: 16 residues. CDR3 coding DNA: TGTGCCAGCAGCTCGCAGACAGGGGTTTTTCCCTACGAGCAGTACTTC. Protein: CASSSQTGVFPYEQYF.

The rearrangement uses TRBV7-9 and TRBJ2-7; D not certain. Deletions cut 3 bases from V and 0 bases from J, with 12 bases between. Germline-derived CDR1 and CDR2 are SEHNR and FQNEAQ (reference sequence). This CDR3 has 15 amino acids. In DNA, the CDR3 is TGTGCCAGCAGCTTGGAGCACGCGAGCTCCTACGAGCAGTACTTC. Its translation: CASSLEHASSYEQYF.

Only a few counts were recorded for this clonotype. The V call is TRBV10-3, the J call TRBJ1-1; tentative D call: TRBD1 (6 bases). The germline V and J ends were trimmed by 1 base and 0 bases, with 18 bases remaining between them. The CDR3 length is 18 residues. Germline-derived CDR1 and CDR2 are ENHRY and SYGVKD. CDR3 coding DNA: TGTGCCATCAGTGAGTTTGCAGGGGACTTTAGAATGAACACTGAAGCTTTCTTT. Encoded protein: CAISEFAGDFRMNTEAFF.

The chain links TRBV3-1 to TRBJ2-1; 11 bases match TRBD2. Unmatched junction bases numbered 8, after V lost 6 bases and J lost 4 bases. Germline lookup yields CDR1 LGHDT and CDR2 YNNKEL (reference sequence). The CDR3 runs to 16 residues. CDR3 sequence: CASRNRLAGRYNEQFF. The CDR3 coding sequence is TGTGCCAGCAGAAACAGACTAGCGGGAAGATACAATGAGCAGTTCTTC.

This rearrangement joins TRBV10-3 to TRBJ2-5; D possibly uses TRBD1 or TRBD2 (5 bases each). There are 13 residues in the CDR3. In germline, CDR1 is ENHRY, CDR2 SYGVKD. The V end lost 3 bases, the J end lost 3 bases, and 8 bases lay between the germline ends. CDR3 bases: TGTGCCATCAGTGACGGGACCAAAGAGACCCAGTACTTC. Its translation: CAISDGTKETQYF.

This clonotype was recorded a few times. The gene calls are TRBV27 and TRBJ2-5, with D possibly TRBD1 on 6 matching bases. Germline CDR1 is MNHEY and CDR2 is SMNVEV (reference sequence). V was trimmed by 2 bases and J by 5 bases, leaving 18 bases between them. CDR3 length equals 16 residues. The CDR3, as DNA: TGTGCCAGCAGTTTAGCCCAGGGGCGCCCGTCGGAGACCCAGTACTTC. It yields the protein CASSLAQGRPSETQYF.

This clonotype was seen a handful of times. The V call is TRBV3-1, the J call TRBJ2-5; 13 bases agree with TRBD2. Germline V gene lookup returns CDR1 LGHDT and CDR2 YNNKEL (reference sequence). With V trimmed by 4 bases and J by 4 bases, 6 bases remained unmatched. This CDR3 is 16 amino acids long. CDR3 nucleotides: TGTGCCAGCAGCCGAGGACTAGCGGGAGTTCGAGAGACCCAGTACTTC. Translating gives CASSRGLAGVRETQYF.

The chain couples TRBV28 to TRBJ1-4; 8 nucleotides match TRBD1. CDR1 is MDHEN and CDR2 is SYDVKM in the germline V gene. V shed 2 bases, J shed 4 bases, and the junction held 6 bases outside the gene matches. There are 16 residues in the CDR3. CDR3 protein: CASSLLLTGDNEKLFF. The CDR3 nucleotides read TGTGCCAGCAGTTTACTCTTGACAGGGGATAATGAAAAACTGTTTTTT.

This clonotype was counted ten times or more. The chain couples TRBV12-3 or TRBV12-4 to TRBJ1-2, with TRBD1 matching over 10 bases. This CDR3 contains 15 residues. The junction had 7 bases not matched to a gene; V was cut back by 5 bases and J by 4 bases. As DNA, the CDR3 is TGTGCCAGCAGTAATGCGACAGGGGGCTTCTATGGCTACACCTTC. Protein product: CASSNATGGFYGYTF.

This rearrangement joins TRBV7-9 to TRBJ2-4; D is uncertain. The DNA matches TRBJ2-1 better at its end, which makes the J call doubtful. This CDR3 is built from 11 residues. Germline V gene lookup returns CDR1 SEHNR and CDR2 FQNEAQ (reference sequence). Written as DNA, the CDR3 is TGTGCCAGCAGCCAATTTGGTGAGCAGTTCTTC. This gives the protein CASSQFGEQFF.

This clonotype was counted at least ten times. The CDR3 nucleotides read TGTGCCAGCAGTCTTAAAGGAGGGCCGGGTGGCTACGAGCAGTACTTC. This translates into CASSLKGGPGGYEQYF. The gene calls are TRBV12-3 or TRBV12-4 and TRBJ2-7; possibly TRBD2 for D (6 bases). The CDR3 is made up of 16 amino acids. V lost 5 bases, J lost 3 bases, and 20 bases lay in between.

This clonotype came up a few times. Here the CDR3 reads CASSSQGSGNSPLHF. The CDR3 nucleotides are TGTGCCAGCAGTTCCCAGGGTTCCGGTAATTCACCCCTCCACTTT. The V and J genes are TRBV6-2 or TRBV6-3 and TRBJ1-6; perhaps TRBD1 as D (5 bases). This CDR3 contains 15 residues. Germline CDR1 MNHEY, CDR2 SVGEGT. Trimming took 4 bases from V and 6 from J, leaving 13 bases between them.

This clonotype was observed a handful of times. The chain uses TRBV20-1 and TRBJ1-6; D not certain. The CDR3 has 15 amino acids. CDR1 and CDR2 from the germline V gene are DFQATT and SNEGSKA (reference sequence). Trimming took 6 bases from V and 9 from J, leaving 21 bases between them. CDR3 DNA sequence: TGCAGTGCCCCCCTAAGCTTAGGGAGTAGTTCACCCCTCCACTTT. Encoded protein: CSAPLSLGSSSPLHF.

The J gene is TRBJ1-5, the V gene TRBV12-3 or TRBV12-4; 7 bases match TRBD1. The CDR3 spans 15 residues. V trimming: 0 bases; J trimming: 9 bases; junction bases outside the gene matches: 8. The CDR3, as DNA: TGTGCCAGCAGTTTAGCCAAGGCGGGACAGACGCCCCAGCATTTT. Translation: CASSLAKAGQTPQHF.

V and J are TRBV7-9 and TRBJ1-1; D gene ambiguous. Germline V CDR1 and CDR2: SEHNR, FQNEAQ (reference sequence). V gave up 4 bases and J gave up 7 bases, with 13 bases separating them. CDR3 length: 13 amino acids. CDR3 DNA: TGTGCCAGCAGCTCCGAACGCTGGCATGAAGCTTTCTTT. As protein: CASSSERWHEAFF.

The J gene is TRBJ1-4, the V gene TRBV12-3 or TRBV12-4; 11 nucleotides agree with TRBD1. The CDR3 loop spans 15 amino acids. V lost 8 bases and J lost 0; bases outside the gene matches: 2. The CDR3, as DNA: TGTGCCAGCTGGGGACAGGGGGCAACTAATGAAAAACTGTTTTTT. It specifies CASWGQGATNEKLFF.

This clonotype was detected only a few times. This sequence joins TRBV12-3 or TRBV12-4 and TRBJ1-1, with D possibly being TRBD1 (6 bases). V was cut by 5 bases and J by 6 bases, with 19 bases left in between. The CDR3 sequence is 15 residues long. CDR3 amino acids: CASSRRWRGASEAFF. CDR3 in DNA: TGTGCCAGCAGTCGCAGATGGAGGGGGGCCTCTGAAGCTTTCTTT.

As for this clonotype: This clone may be a read error of a much larger clone one base away. The rearrangement uses TRBV2 and TRBJ2-7; no firm D call. The germline CDR1 and CDR2 sequences are SNHLY and FYNNEI. This CDR3 region has 13 residues. Here the CDR3 reads CACSRSNSYEQYF. The CDR3 coding sequence is TGTGCCTGCAGTAGGTCCAACTCCTACGAGCAGTACTTC.